This T cell receptor beta chain was profiled in a study of PD-1 blockade in classical Hodgkin lymphoma (dated by TCRdb to the early 2020s). About the investigation overall: Nivolumab dosing was 3 mg/kg intravenously every 2 weeks, continuing until either disease progression or unacceptable toxicity. To define a peripheral blood immune signature of response to PD-1 blockade in classical Hodgkin lymphoma, the study combined TCR beta sequencing with CyTOF. Results the study describes overall, beyond this receptor: The study covered only a single clinical trial cohort, and the causes of the repertoire differences, possibly disease activity or prior therapy, were still not defined. By C4D1, a significant rise was seen in CD4+ TCR diversity but not in CD8+ TCR diversity (p=0.0027 vs p=0.16), and the rise was most apparent among complete responders (p=0.02). Lower diversity was observed in patients in whom nivolumab was started less than 1 year after ASCT, and these patients were excluded from later analyses so that confounding by immune reconstitution would be avoided. Baseline TCR diversity was reported to be lower in newly diagnosed patients than in healthy donors, and even lower in relapsed/refractory patients. Trial patients with a complete response had baseline diversity similar to that of newly diagnosed patients, while partial responders and progressors had significantly lower diversity.

Genomic DNA was isolated using the Qiagen DNeasy kit from unsorted PBMCs as well as from negatively selected CD4+ and CD8+ fractions. TCR beta CDR3 regions were subjected to amplification by immunoSEQ multiplex PCR with primers that anneal to V and J segments. A synthetic immune receptor repertoire was used to minimize amplification bias, and any residual bias was removed computationally once sequencing was done. From the authors' description of their analysis: Custom Python scripts were used to quantify repertoire diversity as the Shannon entropy index. Unsorted, CD4+ and CD8+ repertoires were analyzed separately, except in combined analyses where CD4+ and CD8+ sequences were merged in silico. Clonal expansion was defined as a frequency increase of at least 2-fold after treatment compared with C1D1, and clones undetected at baseline were assigned a pseudocount of 0.5. Singleton clones were defined as clones with 0 or 1 copy at C1D1, and non-singleton clones were defined as clones with 2 or more copies. By matching protein sequences in sorted samples from the same patient, clones expanded in unsorted samples were annotated as CD4+, CD8+ or unknown. Wilcoxon tests on paired samples were used to test diversity changes from C1D1 to C4D1. TCRdb obtained this table from immuneACCESS and retained in-frame rearrangements with V and J assigned. These tables miss some clones; where compared with another copy, unresolved V genes account for less than half of the shortfall, and the remainder is unexplained. V, J and clone size derive from that table, while D and trimming were established from the DNA sequence. The sample table shows approximately 84,000 clones, and around 86% are seen once. 22% of the sample comes from the top ten.

This clone appeared a few times. The antigen this receptor binds is unknown. No much larger clonotype is one base removed from it; base qualities were not supplied. Reading the label with the study, this specimen's time point is: cycle 1 day 1 (C1D1), immediately before nivolumab initiation. All trial patients had relapsed after autologous stem cell transplantation, with cohorts A, B and C differing in prior brentuximab vedotin exposure. The trial cohort was composed of under 70 patients with relapsed/refractory classical Hodgkin lymphoma, for whom complete response, partial response or progressive disease was recorded as best overall response. In the multi-cohort phase II CheckMate 205 trial, trial patients received single-agent nivolumab. An independent review committee assessed best overall response by applying the 2007 International Working Group response criteria. Trial PBMCs were collected immediately before nivolumab initiation (C1D1) and during therapy at cycle 2 day 1 and cycle 4 day 1. After peripheral blood was drawn into 8 mL Vacutainer Cell Preparation Tubes, PBMCs were isolated by centrifugation and then cryopreserved.

Per the germline V gene (reference sequence), GTSNPN is the CDR1 and SVGIG is the CDR2. V was cut back by 2 bases and J by 2 bases, leaving a gap of 10 bases between them. The CDR3 covers 14 residues, taking in both the cysteine and the phenylalanine. Kept here is only the CDR3 DNA, which spans 42 bases and is read in frame from base 1. The source of this sequence is a human donor with classical Hodgkin lymphoma. Sequenced material: peripheral blood mononuclear cells (PBMCs), taken at baseline. The receptor chain draws on TRBV30 and TRBJ1-5; TRBD1 might be the D gene, on 6 matching bases. The nucleotide sequence is TGTGCCTGGAGTACAGGGAGAGGCAATCAGCCCCAGCATTTT. The encoded protein is CAWSTGRGNQPQHF.